This note documents a single T cell receptor (beta chain) sequence. The material for each subset, its genomic DNA, was split evenly across several immunoSEQ plates. Profiling relied on immunoSEQ multiplex PCR, and the TCRdb table lists in-frame clones only, not all of them. This sample has some 2 million clones, with roughly 94% found just once. The data stem from a study of shared clonotypes between healthy human individuals. V was shortened by 3 bases and J by 4 bases, with 16 bases between the two germline ends. There are 15 residues in the CDR3. The germline CDR1 and CDR2 sequences are ENHRY and SYGVKD.

The sequence was collected from a man aged 18 to 30 in good health. Material: naive CD4+ T cells sorted from blood. Specified subset: CD45RA+ positively selected. J is TRBJ2-7 and V is TRBV10-3; D may correspond to TRBD1 or TRBD2 (5 bases each). The CDR3 region is CAISDEGLGSYEQYF. Here the CDR3 DNA reads TGTGCCATCAGTGACGAGGGGCTAGGGTCATACGAGCAGTACTTC.